The 4 T cell receptor beta chains below come from one sample, sequenced in a study of T-cell reconstitution after alpha-beta-depleted transplantation in children. TCRbeta library preparation incorporated unique molecular identifiers. One entry per CDR3 protein, called by TCRdb with MiXCR from the PCR reads. The sample consists of around 800,000 distinct CDR3 sequences, 16% of them appearing once. This specimen was PBMCs, mostly from graft donor cells, taken 360 days after TCRalphabeta/CD19-depleted stem cell transplant. These receptors were taken from a male patient aged 10 to 17 who had a stem cell transplant for acute lymphoblastic leukemia, so the T cells may come from the graft donor.

The V gene is TRBV5-6, the J gene TRBJ2-2; D tentatively reads TRBD1 or TRBD2 (5 bases each). Trimming took 2 bases from V and 1 from J, leaving 18 bases between them. The CDR3 is 18 amino acids. Germline V gene lookup returns CDR1 SGHDT and CDR2 YYEEEE. CDR3 protein: CASSFFGARAVNTGELFF. The CDR3 DNA sequence: TGTGCCAGCAGCTTTTTCGGGGCCCGGGCAGTGAACACCGGGGAGCTGTTTTTT.

The chain links TRBV7-9 to TRBJ2-5; 8 bases align to TRBD1. V was pared by 1 base and J by 6 bases, with 4 bases of the junction left unmatched. Per germline, CDR1 SEHNR and CDR2 FQNEAQ (reference sequence). This CDR3 region has 14 residues. CDR3 region: CASSLDRQGKTQYF. The CDR3 DNA is TGTGCCAGCAGCTTAGATCGACAGGGGAAGACCCAGTACTTC.

This clonotype was counted between two and nine times. The chain employs TRBV5-1 and TRBJ1-2, with TRBD1 identical over 7 bases. The CDR3 is made up of 14 amino acids. CDR1 and CDR2 from the germline V gene are SGHRS and YFSETQ. The trim removed 4 bases at V and 4 bases at J, leaving 7 bases unmatched. CDR3 sequence reads: CASSLLQGSYGYTF. CDR3 in DNA: TGCGCCAGCAGCCTATTACAGGGGAGCTATGGCTACACCTTC.

This clonotype has a handful of counts. V gene TRBV12-5 combines with J gene TRBJ2-7, with D perhaps given as TRBD1 or TRBD2 (5 bases each). The CDR3 spans 15 residues. V shed 8 bases and J shed 5 bases, with 22 bases lying between them. Looked up from germline, CDR1 is LGHNT and CDR2 is FRNRAP. The CDR3: CASPHYGGEAHEQYF. CDR3 nucleotides: TGTGCTAGTCCCCACTATGGGGGAGAGGCCCACGAGCAGTACTTC.